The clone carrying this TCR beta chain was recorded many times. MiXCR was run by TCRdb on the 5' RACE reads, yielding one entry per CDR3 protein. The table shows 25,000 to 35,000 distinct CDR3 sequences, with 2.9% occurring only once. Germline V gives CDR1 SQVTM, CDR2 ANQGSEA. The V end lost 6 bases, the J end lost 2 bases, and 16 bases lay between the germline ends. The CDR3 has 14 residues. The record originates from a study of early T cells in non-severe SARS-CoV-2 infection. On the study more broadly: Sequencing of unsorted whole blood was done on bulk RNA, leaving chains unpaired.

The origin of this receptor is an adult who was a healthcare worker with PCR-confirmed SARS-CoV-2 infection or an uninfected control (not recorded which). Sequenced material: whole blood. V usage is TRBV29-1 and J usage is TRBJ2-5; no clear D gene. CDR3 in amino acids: CSVMLRHTQETQYF. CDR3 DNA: TGCAGCGTAATGTTGCGACACACTCAAGAGACCCAGTACTTC.